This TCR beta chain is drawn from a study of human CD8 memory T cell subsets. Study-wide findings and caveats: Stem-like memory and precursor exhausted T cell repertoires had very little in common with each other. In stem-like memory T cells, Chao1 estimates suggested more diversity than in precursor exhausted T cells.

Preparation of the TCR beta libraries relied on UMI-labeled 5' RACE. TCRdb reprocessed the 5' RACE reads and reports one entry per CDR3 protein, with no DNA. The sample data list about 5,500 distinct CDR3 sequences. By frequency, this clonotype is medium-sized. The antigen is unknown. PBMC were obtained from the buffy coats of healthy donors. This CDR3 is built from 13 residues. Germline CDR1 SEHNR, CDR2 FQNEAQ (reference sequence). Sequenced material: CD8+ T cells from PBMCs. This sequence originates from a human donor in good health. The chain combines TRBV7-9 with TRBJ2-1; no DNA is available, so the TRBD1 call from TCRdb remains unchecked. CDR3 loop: CASSSFAGDEQFF.